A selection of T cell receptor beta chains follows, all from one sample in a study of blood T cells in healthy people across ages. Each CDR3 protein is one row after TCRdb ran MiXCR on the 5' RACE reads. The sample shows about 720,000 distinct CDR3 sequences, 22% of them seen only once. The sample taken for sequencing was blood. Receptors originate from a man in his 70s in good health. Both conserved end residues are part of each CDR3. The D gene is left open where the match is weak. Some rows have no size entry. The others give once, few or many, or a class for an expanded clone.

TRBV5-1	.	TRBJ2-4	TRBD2	CASSLALAGVVNIQYF	TGCGCCAGCAGCTTGGCGCTAGCGGGCGTAGTCAACATTCAGTACTTC
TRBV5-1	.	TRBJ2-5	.	CASSLNARGPGETQYF	TGCGCCAGCAGCTTGAATGCCAGGGGTCCCGGAGAGACCCAGTACTTC
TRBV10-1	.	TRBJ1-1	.	CASSRDQMNTEASF	TGCGCCAGCAGTCGAGACCAGATGAACACTGAAGCTTCCTTT
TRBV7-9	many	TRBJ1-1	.	CASSLAGAPTEAFF	TGTGCCAGCAGCTTAGCGGGAGCTCCCACTGAAGCTTTCTTT
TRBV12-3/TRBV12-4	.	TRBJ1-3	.	CASSTADRAGNTIYF	TGTGCCAGCAGTACCGCGGACCGCGCTGGAAACACCATATATTTT
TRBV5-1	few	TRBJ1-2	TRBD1	CASRLSGTDYGYTF	TGCGCCAGCAGGCTGTCCGGGACAGACTATGGCTACACCTTC
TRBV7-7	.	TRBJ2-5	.	CASSLDMGKETQYF	TGTGCCAGCAGCTTAGACATGGGGAAGGAGACCCAGTACTTC
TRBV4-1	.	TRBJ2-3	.	CASSQDGQNTDTQYF	TGCGCCAGCAGCCAGGATGGACAGAACACAGATACGCAGTATTTT
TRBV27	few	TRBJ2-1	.	CASSLRWGDYNEQFF	TGTGCCAGCAGTTTAAGGTGGGGGGACTACAATGAGCAGTTCTTC
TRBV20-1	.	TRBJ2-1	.	CSARGSGEGSEQFF	TGCAGTGCTAGGGGTTCGGGCGAGGGTAGTGAGCAGTTCTTC
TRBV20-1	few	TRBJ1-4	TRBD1	CSARDQDRGGEKLFF	TGCAGTGCTAGAGATCAGGACAGGGGAGGAGAAAAACTGTTTTTT
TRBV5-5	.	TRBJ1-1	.	CASSRETDNTEAFF	TGTGCCAGCTCACGGGAGACAGACAACACTGAAGCTTTCTTT
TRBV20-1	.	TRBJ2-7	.	CSAGGTYEQYF	TGCAGTGCGGGGGGAACCTACGAGCAGTACTTC
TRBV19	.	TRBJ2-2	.	CASSIQGRGTGELFF	TGTGCCAGTAGTATTCAGGGGCGAGGCACCGGGGAGCTGTTTTTT
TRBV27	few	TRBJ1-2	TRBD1	CASSFGAGGRGYGYTF	TGTGCCAGCAGTTTCGGGGCAGGGGGACGAGGCTATGGCTACACCTTC
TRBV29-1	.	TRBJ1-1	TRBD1	CSVEIRGQVPEAFF	TGCAGCGTTGAGATCAGGGGGCAGGTCCCTGAAGCTTTCTTT
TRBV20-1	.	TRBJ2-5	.	CSALQAEETQYF	TGCAGTGCTTTACAGGCGGAAGAGACCCAGTACTTC
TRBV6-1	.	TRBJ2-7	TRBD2	CASSEGASGPYEQYF	TGTGCCAGCAGTGAAGGCGCTAGCGGACCCTACGAGCAGTACTTC
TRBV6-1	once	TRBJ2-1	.	CASIWGANDEQFF	TGTGCCAGCATTTGGGGGGCCAACGATGAGCAGTTCTTC
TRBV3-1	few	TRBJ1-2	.	CASLSGHYGYTF	TGTGCCAGTTTGTCAGGGCACTATGGCTACACCTTC
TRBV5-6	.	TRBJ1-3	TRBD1	CASRRAGQGDRTIYF	TGTGCCAGCAGACGAGCGGGACAGGGGGACAGAACCATATATTTT
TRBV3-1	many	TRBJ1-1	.	CASSQAGSWAFF	TGTGCCAGCAGCCAAGCCGGATCTTGGGCTTTCTTT
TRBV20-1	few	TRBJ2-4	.	CSARDILAKNIQYF	TGCAGTGCTAGGGACATCTTGGCCAAAAACATTCAGTACTTC
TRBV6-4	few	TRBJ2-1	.	CASRGANSNEQFF	TGTGCCAGCAGGGGAGCGAACAGCAATGAGCAGTTCTTC
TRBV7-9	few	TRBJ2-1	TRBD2	CASSFLGAMGGSEQFF	TGTGCCAGCAGCTTTTTAGGGGCTATGGGCGGGAGTGAGCAGTTCTTC
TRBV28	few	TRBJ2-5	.	CASIWGQQETQYF	TGTGCCAGCATCTGGGGTCAGCAAGAGACCCAGTACTTC
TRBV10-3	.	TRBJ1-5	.	CAISESWDNNQPQHF	TGTGCCATCAGTGAGTCCTGGGACAACAATCAGCCCCAGCATTTT
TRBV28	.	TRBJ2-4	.	CASSLVASKNIQYF	TGTGCCAGCAGTTTAGTAGCTTCCAAAAACATTCAGTACTTC
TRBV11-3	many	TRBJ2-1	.	CASSLDLGFGSYNEQFF	TGTGCCAGCAGCTTAGATTTAGGTTTCGGCTCCTACAATGAGCAGTTCTTC
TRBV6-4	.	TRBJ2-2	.	CASSKNGPTGATGELFF	TGTGCCAGCAGCAAGAATGGTCCCACGGGGGCAACCGGGGAGCTGTTTTTT
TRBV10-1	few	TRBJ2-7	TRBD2	CASSDQLAGSGQQYF	TGCGCCAGCAGTGATCAGCTAGCGGGGAGCGGCCAGCAGTACTTC
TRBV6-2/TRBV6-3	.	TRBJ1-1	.	CASSAGLLNTEAFF	TGTGCCAGCAGTGCCGGTCTATTGAACACTGAAGCTTTCTTT
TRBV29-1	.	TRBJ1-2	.	CSVDEGANYGYTF	TGCAGCGTTGATGAAGGAGCTAACTATGGCTACACCTTC
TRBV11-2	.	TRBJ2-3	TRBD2	CASSLTGGLLDTQYF	TGTGCCAGCAGCTTAACGGGAGGGCTTCTAGATACGCAGTATTTT
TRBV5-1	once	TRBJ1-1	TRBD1	CASSSQPGGGTEAFF	TGCGCCAGCAGCTCTCAACCAGGGGGAGGAACTGAAGCTTTCTTT
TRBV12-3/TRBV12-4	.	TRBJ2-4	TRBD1	CASSLWTGIAKNIQYF	TGTGCCAGCAGTCTTTGGACAGGGATAGCCAAAAACATTCAGTACTTC
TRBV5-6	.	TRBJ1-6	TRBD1	CASSITTGTGNSPLHF	TGTGCCAGCAGCATAACCACCGGGACAGGCAATTCACCCCTCCACTTT
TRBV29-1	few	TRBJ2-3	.	CSVTQGKGTDTQYF	TGCAGCGTTACTCAGGGTAAAGGGACAGATACGCAGTATTTT
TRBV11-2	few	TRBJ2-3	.	CASSLGIAADTQYF	TGTGCCAGCAGCTTAGGAATAGCAGCAGATACGCAGTATTTT
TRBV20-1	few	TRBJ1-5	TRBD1	CSASQGRGYSNQPQHF	TGCAGTGCTAGTCAGGGCAGGGGGTATAGCAATCAGCCCCAGCATTTT
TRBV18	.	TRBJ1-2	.	CASSPDIRDGYGYTF	TGTGCCAGCTCACCCGACATCCGGGACGGCTATGGCTACACCTTC
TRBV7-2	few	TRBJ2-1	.	CASSRGAQSYNEQFF	TGTGCCAGCTCCCGGGGGGCCCAGTCCTACAATGAGCAGTTCTTC
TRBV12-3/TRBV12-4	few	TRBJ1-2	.	CASRPDGRVGYTF	TGTGCCAGCAGACCGGACGGGCGGGTGGGCTACACCTTC
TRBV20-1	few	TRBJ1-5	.	CSARDVSHTYSNQPQHF	TGCAGTGCTAGAGATGTCAGCCACACTTATAGCAATCAGCCCCAGCATTTT
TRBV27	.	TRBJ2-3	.	CASSLNPGSQYF	TGTGCCAGCAGTTTGAATCCAGGGTCGCAGTATTTT
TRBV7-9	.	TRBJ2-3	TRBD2	CATSTSGRSDTQYF	TGTGCCACGTCGACTAGCGGGAGGTCAGATACGCAGTATTTT